This T cell receptor beta chain emerged from a study of early T cells in non-severe SARS-CoV-2 infection. Looking at the study overall: Unsorted whole blood bulk RNA was sequenced, with unpaired chains. Study results and caveats: VDJdb-based matching was biased toward anti-spike CD8 responses and missed private and CD4 specificities.

This clonotype was counted ten times or more. What it binds is not known. Attachment of unique molecular identifiers was made to individual cDNA molecules. TCRdb called the 5' RACE reads again in MiXCR, with one record for every CDR3 protein. The table lists 45,000 to 75,000 distinct CDR3 sequences, around 10% of them singletons. Trimming cost V 5 bases and J 0 bases, with 8 bases left between them. The CDR3 sequence is 14 residues long. From germline, CDR1 is SGHTA and CDR2 FQGNSA. Sequenced input: whole blood. The chain combines TRBV7-2 with TRBJ1-5; the D is unclear. The source is an adult who was a healthcare worker with PCR-confirmed SARS-CoV-2 infection or an uninfected control (not recorded which). In nucleotides, the CDR3 is TGTGCCAGCAGCCGCGGTAATAGCAATCAGCCCCAGCATTTT. It is translated as CASSRGNSNQPQHF.